This T cell receptor beta chain was identified during a study of blood T cells in healthy people across ages. The study, taken as a whole, reports: When set beside aged donors, long-lived donors presented more naive CD4+ cells and higher diversity.

The CDR3 totals 14 residues. Germline V gives CDR1 DFQATT, CDR2 SNEGSKA (reference sequence). The second PCR ran about 6 to 11 cycles with a sample-barcoded 5' primer and J-beta primers. A single record per CDR3 protein comes from TCRdb applying MiXCR to the 5' RACE reads. The sample contains 1,800,000 or so distinct CDR3 sequences, about two fifths of which appear only once. Concerning this clonotype itself: The antigen remains unidentified. One end of the junction is discordant with germline, which a read error may explain.

Sequencing was done on a sample of blood. This TCR derives from a human donor in good health. This chain joins TRBV20-1 and TRBJ2-1; 9 nucleotides align to TRBD2. CDR3 coding DNA: TGCAGTGCCTTAAGCGGGGGGCTATACAGTGAGCAGTTCTTC. This sequence encodes CSALSGGLYSEQFF.